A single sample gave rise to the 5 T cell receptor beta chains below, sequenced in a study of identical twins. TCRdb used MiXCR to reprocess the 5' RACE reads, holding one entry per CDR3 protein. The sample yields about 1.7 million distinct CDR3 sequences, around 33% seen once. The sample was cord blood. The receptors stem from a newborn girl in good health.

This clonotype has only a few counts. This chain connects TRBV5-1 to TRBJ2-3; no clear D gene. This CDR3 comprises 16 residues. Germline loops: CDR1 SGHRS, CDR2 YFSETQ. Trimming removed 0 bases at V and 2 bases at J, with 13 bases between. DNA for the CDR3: TGCGCCAGCAGCTTGGGTCTATCGACACTCACAGATACGCAGTATTTT. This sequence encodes CASSLGLSTLTDTQYF.

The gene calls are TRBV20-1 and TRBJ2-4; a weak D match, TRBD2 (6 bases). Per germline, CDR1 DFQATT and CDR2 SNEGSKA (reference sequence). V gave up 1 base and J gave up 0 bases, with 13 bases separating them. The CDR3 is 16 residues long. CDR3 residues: CSARGLAGLAKNIQYF. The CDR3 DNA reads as TGCAGTGCTAGAGGACTGGCGGGGCTAGCCAAAAACATTCAGTACTTC.

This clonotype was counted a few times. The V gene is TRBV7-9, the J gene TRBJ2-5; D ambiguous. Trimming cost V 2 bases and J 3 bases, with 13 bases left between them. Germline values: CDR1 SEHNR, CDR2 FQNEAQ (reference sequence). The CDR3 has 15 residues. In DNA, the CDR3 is TGTGCCAGCAGCTTACTTTCTTCCCTAAAAGAGACCCAGTACTTC. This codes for CASSLLSSLKETQYF.

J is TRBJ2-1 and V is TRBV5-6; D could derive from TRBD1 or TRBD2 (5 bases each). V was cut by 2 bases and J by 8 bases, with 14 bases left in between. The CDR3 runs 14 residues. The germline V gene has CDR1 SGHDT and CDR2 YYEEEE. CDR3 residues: CASSLGTRGHEQFF. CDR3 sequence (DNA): TGTGCCAGCAGCTTAGGGACCCGAGGCCATGAGCAGTTCTTC. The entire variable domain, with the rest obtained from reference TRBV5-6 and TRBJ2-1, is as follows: DAGVTQSPTHLIKTRGQQVTLRCSPKSGHDTVSWYQQALGQGPQFIFQYYEEEERQRGNFPDRFSGHQFPNYSSELNVNALLLGDSALYLCASSLGTRGHEQFFGPGTRLTVL.

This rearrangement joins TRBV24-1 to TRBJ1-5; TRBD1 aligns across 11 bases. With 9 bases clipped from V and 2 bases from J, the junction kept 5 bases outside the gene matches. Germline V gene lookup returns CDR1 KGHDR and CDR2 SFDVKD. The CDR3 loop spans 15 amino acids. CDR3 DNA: TGTGCCACCTCGGACAGGGGGCAGCGCAATCAGCCCCAGCATTTT. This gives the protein CATSDRGQRNQPQHF.